The 17 T cell receptor delta chains below were found in one sample sequenced in a study of gamma-delta chains in newborns, infants, children. TCRdb made new clone calls on the reads using CATT. The table has around 6,700 delta-chain clones, 0.66% seen once. The sample taken for sequencing was blood. The receptors stem from a child who was a newborn, infant or young child, either healthy, febrile or measles-vaccinated (not recorded which).

In regard to this clone: This likely came from a read error, as a far larger clone is one base away. The chain recombines TRDV2 with TRDJ3; perhaps TRDD3 as D (6 bases). Trimming shortened V by 0 bases and J by 2 bases, and 10 bases separated the two germline ends. Germline-derived CDR1 and CDR2 are GEAIGNYY and EKD. The CDR3 has 17 residues. The CDR3 DNA reads TGTGCCTGTGACACCGCTGGGGACCCCTGGGACACCCGACAGATGTTTTTC. Its translation: CACDTAGDPWDTRQMFF.

Concerning this clone: Just one base apart from a much larger clone, this may be a read error. This chain connects TRDV2 to TRDJ3; 13 bases match TRDD3. Trimming removed 0 bases from V and 0 bases from J; junction bases left unmatched: 4. The CDR3 consists of 20 residues. Germline V gene sequence: CDR1 GEAIGNYY, CDR2 EKD. CDR3 residues: CACDTVLGDTCSWDTRQMFF. The CDR3 nucleotides read TGTGCCTGTGACACCGTACTGGGGGATACGTGCTCCTGGGACACCCGACAGATGTTTTTC.

This clone was detected only a few times. The protein in TCRdb stems from a much larger clone and differs at residue 3 from this DNA's translation, likely a read error; here the protein is translated from the DNA. The genes are TRDV2 and TRDJ3; 10 positions agree with TRDD3. The CDR3 contains 18 residues. CDR1 is GEAIGNYY, CDR2 EKD, per germline. The CDR3 nucleotides read TGTGCCCGTGACACTGGGGGATTTTCCTCCTGGGACACCCGACAGATGTTTTTC. Amino acids: CARDTGGFSSWDTRQMFF.

As regards this clone: The protein TCRdb gives is from a much larger clone and does not agree with this DNA's translation at residue 11, likely a read error; the protein shown here comes from the DNA. Other DNA sequences of this sample code for an identical CDR3. The chain is built from TRDV2 and TRDJ3; TRDD3 aligns across 9 bases. The CDR3 is 18 amino acids. The V gene's germline CDR1 is GEAIGNYY and CDR2 EKD. Germline trimming cut 3 bases from V and 5 bases from J; bases unmatched to any gene: 10. CDR3 nucleotides: TGTGCCTGTGACCCCTGGGGGATCGGGTCCCGGGACACCCGACAGATGTTTTTC. It yields the protein CACDPWGIGSRDTRQMFF.

This clone is labeled as medium-sized. This sequence may be a read error, since a much larger clone differs from it by one base. The chain joins TRDV2 to TRDJ3, with 10 bases lining up with TRDD3. Germline V gene lookup returns CDR1 GEAIGNYY and CDR2 EKD. This CDR3 has 18 residues. CDR3 nucleotide sequence: TGTGCCTGTGGCACCGTACTGGGGGATTCCTGGGACACCCGACAGATGTTTTTC. Its protein is CACGTVLGDSWDTRQMFF.

Remarks on this clone: A far bigger clonotype differs at one base, so this is likely a read error. V usage is TRDV2 and J usage is TRDJ3; 7 bases match TRDD3. The CDR3 totals 20 residues. Germline CDR1 is GEAIGNYY and CDR2 is EKD. The CDR3 DNA reads TGTGCCTGTGACACCGGCTGGGGGGCCGCTAGCTCCTGGGGCACCCGACAGATGTTTTTC. Its protein product is CACDTGWGAASSWGTRQMFF.

In its sample, this clone was seen a few times. Other DNA variants within this sample encode the same CDR3. The rearrangement joins TRDV2 to TRDJ2; TRDD3 aligns across 7 bases. This CDR3 is built from 14 residues. Germline V gives CDR1 GEAIGNYY, CDR2 EKD. The V gene end was trimmed by 1 base and the J gene end by 5 bases; junction bases not matched to a gene: 3. CDR3 loop: CACDTLGITAQLFF. CDR3 sequence (DNA): TGTGCCTGTGACACTCTGGGGATAACAGCACAACTCTTCTTT.

This clone is medium-sized (0.01 to 0.1%) within its sample. This rearrangement joins TRDV2 to TRDJ3; 13 bases line up with TRDD3. In germline, CDR1 is GEAIGNYY, CDR2 EKD. CDR3 length: 19 residues. V gave up 3 bases and J gave up 3 bases; unmatched junction bases: 7. CDR3 nucleotide sequence: TGTGCCTGTGACGGGGTACTGGGGGATACGTACTGGGACACCCGACAGATGTTTTTC. This gives the protein CACDGVLGDTYWDTRQMFF.

This clone has a handful of counts. Since a much larger clone is just one base distant, this may be a read error. The chain combines TRDV2 with TRDJ3; TRDD3 agrees at 11 bases. Germline CDR1 is GEAIGNYY and CDR2 is EKD. CDR3 size: 20 residues. CDR3: CACDTVVLGDSSRDTRQMFF. The CDR3 DNA follows: TGTGCCTGTGACACCGTAGTACTGGGGGATAGCTCCCGGGACACCCGACAGATGTTTTTC.

As regards this clone: TCRdb shows a much larger clone's protein in place of this DNA's translation, and the two differ at residue 9, likely through a read error; the protein shown is translated from the DNA. The gene calls are TRDV2 and TRDJ3; TRDD3 aligns across 8 bases. Germline-derived CDR1 and CDR2 are GEAIGNYY and EKD. V was clipped by 2 bases and J by 2 bases; unmatched bases: 7. The CDR3 totals 18 residues. For the CDR3, the DNA is TGTGCCTGTGACAAAGTACTGGGGGGTACCTGGGACACCCGACAGATGTTTTTC. This codes for CACDKVLGGTWDTRQMFF.

This clone turned up a few times. Being one base from a much bigger clone, this may be a read error. The sample contains more than one DNA sequence encoding this CDR3. The chain carries TRDV2 and TRDJ2, with TRDD3 matching over 7 bases. In germline, CDR1 is GEAIGNYY, CDR2 EKD. This CDR3 is 16 amino acids long. The ends lost 2 bases at V and 0 bases at J; junction bases unmatched: 5. CDR3 region: CACDILGEALTAQLFF. The CDR3 nucleotides are TGTGCCTGTGACATTTTGGGGGAGGCTTTGACAGCACAACTCTTCTTT.

Notes on this clone: TCRdb assigns this DNA the protein of a much larger clone, which departs from its translation at residue 8; this likely reflects a read error, and the protein shown comes from translating the DNA. V and J are TRDV2 and TRDJ3, with D tentatively TRDD3 (6 bases). CDR1 is GEAIGNYY and CDR2 is EKD in the germline V gene. CDR3 size: 18 residues. V lost 1 base to trimming and J lost 0 bases, with 12 bases between them. In nucleotides, the CDR3 is TGTGCCTGTGACACTGGGGGCACCCTCTCCTGGGACACCCGACAGATGTTTTTC. It yields the protein CACDTGGTLSWDTRQMFF.

Of note for this clone: TCRdb lists the protein of a much larger clone for this DNA, which differs at residue 5, so this is likely a read error; the protein given here is translated from the DNA itself. The J gene is TRDJ3, the V gene TRDV2, with TRDD3 matching 10 bases. V lost 3 bases and J lost 4; bases outside the gene matches: 8. Looked up from germline, CDR1 is GEAIGNYY and CDR2 is EKD. The CDR3 covers 18 residues. CDR3 region: CACDAVSGGYWDTRQMFF. DNA of the CDR3: TGTGCCTGTGACGCCGTCTCTGGGGGATATTGGGACACCCGACAGATGTTTTTC.

In its sample, this clone was seen a few times. A much bigger clone sits one base away, suggesting this may be a read error. For the CDR3, the DNA is TGTGCCTGTGACACCGTGGGGGATACCTGGGGCACCCGACAGATGTTTTTC. Its translation is CACDTVGDTWGTRQMFF. The chain links TRDV2 to TRDJ3; 10 bases are shared with TRDD3. Germline-derived CDR1 and CDR2 are GEAIGNYY and EKD. This CDR3 has 17 residues.

This clone is termed medium-sized. A much larger clone lies one base from this, so it may be a read error. The identical CDR3 is also encoded by other nucleotide sequences in the sample. The J gene is TRDJ3, the V gene TRDV2, with 10 bases fitting TRDD3. Germline lookup yields CDR1 GEAIGNYY and CDR2 EKD. The CDR3 loop spans 18 amino acids. Trimming cost V 0 bases and J 0 bases; bases outside gene matches: 1. In DNA form, the CDR3 reads TGTGCCTGTGACACCCCTGGGGGATACTCCTGGGACACCCGACAGATGTTTTTC. Translated, it gives CACDTPGGYSWDTRQMFF.

This clone was counted between two and nine times. TCRdb records a much larger clone's protein for this DNA, with a difference at residue 13 that likely arises from a read error; the protein given is the translation of the DNA. This chain links TRDV2 with TRDJ3, with D possibly matching TRDD3 (6 bases). The CDR3 is 18 residues long. CDR1 GEAIGNYY and CDR2 EKD come from the germline V gene. CDR3 bases: TGTGCCTGTGACACCGTGGGGATCGTGTCCTGGGACGCCCGACAGATGTTTTTC. Its protein is CACDTVGIVSWDARQMFF.

A word on this clone: Translating this DNA gives a protein that differs at residue 5 from the TCRdb one, which belongs to a much larger clone; a read error is likely, and the protein shown is this translation. This chain uses TRDV2 with TRDJ3, with 12 bases that match TRDD3. Germline V gene lookup returns CDR1 GEAIGNYY and CDR2 EKD. The J segment lost 1 base and the V segment lost 3 bases, leaving 3 bases of the junction unmatched. This CDR3 is 18 amino acids long. The CDR3 loop reads CACDAGGYASWDTRQMFF. CDR3 nucleotide sequence: TGTGCCTGTGACGCTGGGGGATACGCGTCCTGGGACACCCGACAGATGTTTTTC.